Presented here are 27 T cell receptor beta chains from one specimen sequenced in a study of CD4 T cells in relation to SARS-CoV-2 and coronaviruses. CD4+ T cells from unexposed donors were obtained before the COVID-19 pandemic (2011-2018). Method: immunoSEQ multiplex PCR; TCRdb's copy keeps in-frame clones and lacks some. The table includes around 69,000 clones, about 95% detected once. The sequenced sample was naive CD4+ T cells from PBMCs. Subset of the sample: naive CD4+ T cells isolated by negative enrichment. All receptors come from a human donor in good health.

The chain couples TRBV27 to TRBJ2-2, with TRBD1 identical over 7 bases. Per germline, CDR1 MNHEY and CDR2 SMNVEV (reference sequence). The CDR3 totals 16 residues. V was clipped by 4 bases and J by 2 bases; unmatched bases: 7. The CDR3 loop is CASSSSGTVNTGELFF. The CDR3 DNA is TGTGCCAGCAGTTCATCCGGGACAGTAAACACCGGGGAGCTGTTTTTT.

This rearrangement joins TRBV7-9 to TRBJ2-5; perhaps TRBD2 as D (6 bases). This CDR3 is 15 amino acids long. CDR1 is SEHNR and CDR2 is FQNEAQ in the germline V gene (reference sequence). Trimming shortened V by 5 bases and J by 1 base, and 14 bases separated the two germline ends. In DNA, the CDR3 is TGTGCCAGCAGCCAGGTGGGACTCAGCCAAGAGACCCAGTACTTC. This sequence encodes CASSQVGLSQETQYF.

This chain joins TRBV7-2 and TRBJ2-7, with TRBD2 identical over 7 bases. Unmatched junction bases numbered 10, after V lost 0 bases and J lost 5 bases. There are 16 residues in the CDR3. The germline gives CDR1 SGHTA, CDR2 FQGNSA. CDR3 sequence (DNA): TGTGCCAGCAGCTTAGCTCCCTCGGGAGGTAGGGACGAGCAGTACTTC. Amino acid sequence: CASSLAPSGGRDEQYF. Supplemented by reference TRBV7-2 and TRBJ2-7, the full variable domain reads GAGVSQSPSNKVTEKGKDVELRCDPISGHTALYWYRQSLGQGLEFLIYFQGNSAPDKSGLPSDRFSAERTGGSVSTLTIQRTQQEDSAVYLCASSLAPSGGRDEQYFGPGTRLTVT.

The gene calls are TRBV12-3 or TRBV12-4 and TRBJ2-3; no clear D gene. V lost 3 bases, J lost 6 bases, and 7 bases lay in between. This CDR3 comprises 12 residues. As DNA, the CDR3 is TGTGCCAGCAGTTTCCGGGCGGATACGCAGTATTTT. Translation: CASSFRADTQYF.

Only one count was recorded for this clone. The V call is TRBV5-5, the J call TRBJ2-1; 10 nucleotides align to TRBD2. V shed 4 bases and J 3 bases; nucleotides not matched to a gene: 4. In germline, CDR1 is SGHKS, CDR2 YYEKEE (reference sequence). The CDR3 consists of 15 residues. The CDR3 sequence is CASSVGLASYNEQFF. CDR3 DNA sequence: TGTGCCAGCAGCGTGGGACTAGCGAGCTACAATGAGCAGTTCTTC.

The chain is built from TRBV7-9 and TRBJ2-5; 7 nucleotides line up with TRBD2. This CDR3 comprises 16 residues. V was pared by 1 base and J by 6 bases, with 11 bases of the junction left unmatched. Germline CDR1 is SEHNR and CDR2 is FQNEAQ (reference sequence). CDR3 coding DNA: TGTGCCAGCAGCTTAGTCCCGGCGGGAGAAGGAAAGACCCAGTACTTC. Encoded protein: CASSLVPAGEGKTQYF.

The V gene is TRBV30, the J gene TRBJ1-6; D is uncertain. This CDR3 comprises 15 residues. Between the trimmed V and J ends, which lost 3 bases and 9 bases, there was a span of 18 bases. Germline V lookup: CDR1 GTSNPN, CDR2 SVGIG (reference sequence). The CDR3: CAWRLGVGLGSPLHF. In nucleotides, the CDR3 is TGTGCCTGGAGACTAGGTGTGGGTTTAGGTTCACCCCTCCACTTT.

The gene calls are TRBV3-1 (or the pseudogene TRBV3-2) and TRBJ1-1; no clear D. This CDR3 is 14 amino acids long. Per germline, CDR1 LGHDT and CDR2 YNNKEL (reference sequence). V dropped 1 base and J dropped 5 bases, with 11 bases sitting between them. The CDR3 DNA is TGTGCCAGCAGCCAAGTCGAAGAGCGAACTGAAGCTTTCTTT. This gives the protein CASSQVEERTEAFF.

The chain uses TRBV3-1 (or the pseudogene TRBV3-2) and TRBJ2-5; D not certain. The CDR3 has 14 amino acids. Germline lookup yields CDR1 LGHDT and CDR2 YNNKEL (reference sequence). Trimming took off 3 bases at V and 1 base at J, with 9 bases between the two ends. The CDR3 DNA follows: TGTGCCAGCAGCCATTACACGGTCCAAGAGACCCAGTACTTC. This encodes CASSHYTVQETQYF.

V gene TRBV9 combines with J gene TRBJ2-2; D unclear. Trimming took 0 bases from V and 4 from J, leaving 4 bases between them. Germline-derived CDR1 and CDR2 are SGDLS and YYNGEE. The CDR3 is 13 amino acids. The CDR3 bases are TGTGCCAGCAGCGTAGGGAGCACCGGGGAGCTGTTTTTT. Amino acid sequence: CASSVGSTGELFF.

The CDR3 region is CASSLGTGGLYGYTF. Here the CDR3 DNA reads TGTGCCAGCAGCTTAGGGACAGGGGGCCTATATGGCTACACCTTC. This chain connects TRBV11-2 to TRBJ1-2, with 11 bases identical to TRBD1. Looked up from germline, CDR1 is SGHAT and CDR2 is FQNNGV. CDR3 length: 15 amino acids. After removal of 1 base from V and 5 bases from J, the junction contained 3 bases not matched to a gene.

The chain employs TRBV10-3 and TRBJ1-2; D is ambiguous. With 0 bases removed from V and 5 bases from J, the gap between germline ends came to 7 bases. CDR1 ENHRY and CDR2 SYGVKD come from the germline V gene. There are 13 residues in the CDR3. CDR3 in amino acids: CAISESAGYGYTF. The CDR3 nucleotides read TGTGCCATCAGTGAGTCGGCAGGTTATGGCTACACCTTC.

CDR3 protein: CASSKKGGGVDNEQFF. The CDR3 DNA sequence: TGTGCCAGCAGCAAAAAAGGAGGGGGTGTAGACAATGAGCAGTTCTTC. The chain carries TRBV21-1 and TRBJ2-1. TRBV21-1 is a documented pseudogene. CDR3 length: 16 residues.

The V and J genes are TRBV27 and TRBJ2-3; 9 bases line up with TRBD2. Trimming at V came to 2 bases and at J to 4 bases, leaving 19 bases not matched to a gene. Germline CDR1 is MNHEY and CDR2 is SMNVEV (reference sequence). CDR3 length: 20 residues. The DNA for the CDR3 is TGTGCCAGCAGTTTACCCTCCACCCTCCCTAGGCGGGAGGGCCCAGATACGCAGTATTTT. This codes for CASSLPSTLPRREGPDTQYF.

This chain joins TRBV7-2 and TRBJ2-1; weak D call: TRBD2 (5 bases). The length of the CDR3 is 17 residues. CDR1 and CDR2 from the germline V gene are SGHTA and FQGNSA. V lost 4 bases and J 0 bases, leaving 16 bases between the germline ends. DNA for the CDR3: TGTGCCAGCAGCTCGAGACCTAGCAGTAGCTCCTACAATGAGCAGTTCTTC. It translates to CASSSRPSSSSYNEQFF.

The gene calls are TRBV28 and TRBJ2-1; D may match TRBD1 or TRBD2 (5 bases each). This CDR3 is 16 amino acids long. V dropped 4 bases and J dropped 0 bases, with 13 bases sitting between them. CDR1 MDHEN and CDR2 SYDVKM come from the germline V gene. The CDR3 sequence is CASSSGTASSYNEQFF. In nucleotides, the CDR3 is TGTGCCAGCAGTTCCGGGACCGCCAGCTCCTACAATGAGCAGTTCTTC.

The chain uses TRBV30 and TRBJ2-1, with D perhaps TRBD1 or TRBD2 (5 bases each). Trimming cost V 3 bases and J 7 bases, with 16 bases left between them. The germline V gene encodes CDR1 GTSNPN and CDR2 SVGIG (reference sequence). The CDR3 covers 14 residues. CDR3 coding DNA: TGTGCCTGGAGAGGGTTGGGGACGGAGAATGAGCAGTTCTTC. It encodes CAWRGLGTENEQFF.

The V and J genes are TRBV10-1 and TRBJ2-7; TRBD2 matches at 10 bases. Losses at the gene ends were 4 bases for V and 7 bases for J; bases not matched to a gene: 7. The germline V gene has CDR1 WNHNN and CDR2 SYGVQD (reference sequence). The CDR3 extends over 14 amino acids. CDR3 sequence (DNA): TGCGCCAGCAGTGGAGCGGGAGGGCCCTGGGAGCAGTACTTC. Translation: CASSGAGGPWEQYF.

The V and J genes are TRBV18 and TRBJ2-2, with TRBD2 matching 14 bases. This CDR3 spans 18 amino acids. The V gene's germline CDR1 is KGHSH and CDR2 LQKENI. Losses at the gene ends were 4 bases for V and 4 bases for J; bases not matched to a gene: 8. The CDR3 reads CASSRSGLAGVATGELFF. The CDR3 region has the DNA TGTGCCAGCTCACGATCGGGACTAGCGGGAGTTGCCACCGGGGAGCTGTTTTTT.

CDR3 coding DNA: TGTGCCAGCAGTGACGAGGCCGTGAACACTGAAGCTTTCTTT. This encodes CASSDEAVNTEAFF. This rearrangement joins TRBV2 to TRBJ1-1; unclear D gene. There are 14 residues in the CDR3. Trimming stripped 3 bases from V and 0 bases from J, with 8 bases between. Germline assignment: CDR1 SNHLY and CDR2 FYNNEI.

The chain combines TRBV5-1 with TRBJ1-1, with TRBD1 identical over 9 bases. There are 16 residues in the CDR3. Germline lookup yields CDR1 SGHRS and CDR2 YFSETQ. V shed 6 bases, J shed 4 bases, and the junction held 13 bases outside the gene matches. CDR3 sequence reads: CASNLRQGGFGTEAFF. In DNA, the CDR3 is TGCGCCAGCAACCTAAGACAGGGGGGTTTCGGCACTGAAGCTTTCTTT.

The chain has TRBV6-1 and TRBJ1-1, with D perhaps matching TRBD1 (6 bases). Germline V gene data show CDR1 as MNHNS and CDR2 as SASEGT. The germline V and J ends were trimmed by 3 bases and 2 bases, with 16 bases remaining between them. This CDR3 region has 16 residues. CDR3 DNA sequence: TGTGCCAGCAGTGACCAGGGAGGGGGATTAAACACTGAAGCTTTCTTT. Amino acid sequence: CASSDQGGGLNTEAFF.

Note on this clone: The junction shows a germline mismatch at one end, possibly a read error. V gene TRBV7-8 combines with J gene TRBJ2-1, with TRBD2 as a possible D gene (5 bases). Germline assignment: CDR1 SGHVS and CDR2 FQNEAQ. The length of the CDR3 is 15 residues. CDR3 region: CASSLAGLTFNEQFF. In nucleotides, the CDR3 is TGTGCCAGCAGCCTAGCAGGACTCACGTTTAATGAGCAGTTCTTC.

The chain recombines TRBV18 with TRBJ2-7, with D possibly matching TRBD1 (6 bases). V was shortened by 5 bases and J by 3 bases, with 17 bases between the two germline ends. The CDR3 extends over 15 amino acids. CDR1 KGHSH and CDR2 LQKENI come from the germline V gene. This CDR3 reads CASSSSTGTYYEQYF. The CDR3 bases are TGTGCCAGCTCATCCTCGACAGGAACCTACTACGAGCAGTACTTC.

This chain uses TRBV15 with TRBJ2-5; TRBD1 or TRBD2 may be the D gene (7 bases each). The V end lost 1 base, the J end lost 5 bases, and 20 bases lay between the germline ends. CDR1 is LNHNV, CDR2 YYDKDF, per germline (reference sequence). This CDR3 spans 17 amino acids. CDR3 coding DNA: TGTGCCACCAGCAGAGGAGACCAGGGGGGGCTTAGGGAGACCCAGTACTTC. Translating gives CATSRGDQGGLRETQYF.

The chain has TRBV15 and TRBJ2-1, with TRBD2 matching over 12 bases. CDR1 is LNHNV, CDR2 YYDKDF, per germline (reference sequence). After removal of 1 base from V and 6 bases from J, the junction contained 7 bases not matched to a gene. CDR3 length: 17 residues. This chain's CDR3 is CATSRGGLAGSGNEQFF. CDR3 bases: TGTGCCACCAGCAGAGGCGGACTAGCGGGATCGGGCAATGAGCAGTTCTTC. The whole variable domain, filled in from reference TRBV15 and TRBJ2-1, reads DAMVIQNPRYQVTQFGKPVTLSCSQTLNHNVMYWYQQKSSQAPKLLFHYYDKDFNNEADTPDNFQSRRPNTSFCFLDIRSPGLGDTAMYLCATSRGGLAGSGNEQFFGPGTRLTVL.

This clone showed up just once. V usage is TRBV19 and J usage is TRBJ2-2; the match to TRBD2 covers 7 bases. The germline V gene encodes CDR1 LNHDA and CDR2 SQIVND (reference sequence). The CDR3 runs to 16 residues. V was pared by 1 base and J by 3 bases, with 5 bases of the junction left unmatched. The CDR3 loop is CASSIGAAGDTGELFF. In DNA, the CDR3 is TGTGCCAGTAGTATAGGCGCGGCGGGAGACACCGGGGAGCTGTTTTTT.